These T cell receptor beta chains were read from a single sample in a study of cytomegalovirus exposure and HLA in healthy donors. The data were produced by immunoSEQ multiplex PCR, yet TCRdb's version contains in-frame clones alone and is incomplete. Here the sample spans 120,000 or so clones, about 10% being singletons. Sequenced material: PBMCs. The receptors were gathered from a young woman in good health and CMV-seropositive. CDR3s leave out the opening cysteine and the closing phenylalanine or tryptophan. A D gene is named only where the DNA matches it firmly.

d_gene,v_gene,CDR3aa
TRBD2,TRBV9,ASSVDLFGGRRREQF
NA,TRBV10-3,AISESDSSYEQY
TRBD1,TRBV6-6,ASSLQGEQF
NA,TRBV7-9,ASSIETGDTEAF
NA,TRBV6-1,ASKGLQETQY
NA,TRBV28,ASIFRGQAGNTIY
TRBD1,TRBV2,ASSPDRALDTQY
TRBD1,TRBV30,AWCRGPGANVLT
NA,TRBV27,ASSQQGLNEKLF
TRBD1,TRBV5-6,ASSVDRGRDEQY
NA,TRBV28,ASSLGGRARNQPQH
NA,TRBV27,ASRAQGSPLH
NA,TRBV6-1,ASSTKYGYT
TRBD1,TRBV28,ASSTPGQGINSPLH
NA,TRBV6-6,ASGKTGETQY
TRBD1,TRBV27,ASSAAPGQGVYEQY
NA,TRBV28,ASTDRGGTSTDTQY
TRBD1,TRBV7-9,ASSVRQGNTEAF
NA,TRBV9,ASSPGAGELF
NA,TRBV19,ASSNPSQLTGELF
NA,TRBV5-1,ASSLAGFLVAGELF
TRBD1,TRBV28,ASSLSGTGKNIQY
TRBD1,TRBV5-5,ASTTPGQGKGGYT
NA,TRBV10-3,AISEGGARNSPLH
TRBD1,TRBV6-1,ASSADRGGNEQY
NA,TRBV29-1,SVEDPSRGVYNEQF
NA,TRBV7-9,ASSLEAGGYT
TRBD2,TRBV30,AWSVALSSGGYNEQF
TRBD2,TRBV7-9,ASSLASGGYNEQF
NA,TRBV5-1,ASSLWGHEKLF
TRBD1,TRBV25-1,ASSESGTGEAF
NA,TRBV28,ASSLQWTEAF
NA,TRBV5-5,ASSPTLGEQF
TRBD1,TRBV25-1,ASSGNRGVGSTEAF
TRBD1,TRBV6-5,ASRPGQGTPSGYT
NA,TRBV21-1,ASSKDSSYNSPLH
TRBD2,TRBV5-1,ASSLVAGPTGELF
NA,TRBV2,ASRGDNSGNTIY
NA,TRBV6-5,ASSYSPTTNEKLF
TRBD1,TRBV5-1,ASSLAENRQGLNTEAF
NA,TRBV6-1,ASSEVHRDSYYGYT
TRBD2,TRBV4-1,ASSQDETSEGLYSYNEQF
NA,TRBV9,ARGAASTDKQY